Given below is one T cell receptor beta chain in context. This CDR3 has 15 residues. The V gene's germline CDR1 is LGHNA and CDR2 YSLEER. V shed 1 base and J 7 bases; nucleotides not matched to a gene: 9. The data derive from a study of molecular identifiers for immune sequencing clone quantification. Listed TCR primers, together with previously described methods, were used for the bulk TCR libraries. TCRdb re-analysed the PCR reads in MiXCR, keeping a single row per CDR3 protein. The sample shows over 300,000 distinct CDR3 sequences, 24% of them seen only once. The receptor's source is a human donor in good health. Some libraries in this study had Jurkat cell RNA spiked in. This chain joins TRBV4-3 and TRBJ2-5, with 7 bases matching TRBD1. Sequencing input: naive CD8+ T cells from blood, with Jurkat cell RNA spiked in. Described subset: FACS-sorted CD8+CD4-CCR7+CD45RA+ naive T cells. This chain's CDR3 is CASSQALDRDVTQYF. The CDR3 DNA reads TGCGCCAGCAGCCAAGCCCTCGACAGGGACGTGACCCAGTACTTC.